The sequence of this TCR beta chain was determined in a study of T cell changes during pregnancy in multiple sclerosis. Sequenced by immunoSEQ multiplex PCR; TCRdb stores in-frame clones only, minus some. The table has some 64,000 clones, 90% seen once. The CDR3 has 15 residues. Losses at the gene ends were 5 bases for V and 4 bases for J; bases not matched to a gene: 7. Per germline, CDR1 LNHNV and CDR2 YYDKDF (reference sequence). The origin of this receptor is a female donor in good health, enrolled as a control in a pregnancy study. The material was peripheral blood, obtained in the first trimester of pregnancy. The gene calls are TRBV15 and TRBJ2-7, with 11 nucleotides matching TRBD1. The CDR3 loop reads CATSSADRGQYEQYF. The CDR3 DNA reads TGTGCCACCAGCTCTGCGGACAGGGGGCAATACGAGCAGTACTTC.